Each of the 23 T cell receptor beta chains below was sequenced from the same sample in a study of CD8+ T cells in alopecia areata. cDNA reverse transcribed from extracted RNA served as the sequencing template. Only in-frame clones appear in the TCRdb table, and some are missing; sequencing was by immunoSEQ multiplex PCR. Of roughly 250,000 clones listed, 65% to 70% were seen once; the top ten hold under 1.5%. The specimen comprised CD4+ T cells sorted from blood, sampled at week 0. All receptors derive from a human donor with alopecia areata.

This clone was seen more than once but under ten times. The CDR3, as DNA: TGCAGCGTTGAGGATAGCGGGGGGCCTTTTGAAAATGAGCAGTTCTTC. This translates into CSVEDSGGPFENEQFF. The chain has TRBV29-1 and TRBJ2-1; 10 bases align to TRBD2. Germline V lookup: CDR1 SQVTM, CDR2 ANQGSEA. V dropped 3 bases and J dropped 7; count of bases not matched to a gene: 12. The CDR3 runs to 16 residues.

The chain has TRBV5-1 and TRBJ2-7, with 10 bases matching TRBD1. CDR1 is SGHRS and CDR2 is YFSETQ in the germline V gene. The CDR3 extends over 14 amino acids. Trimming removed 3 bases from V and 7 bases from J; junction bases left unmatched: 7. CDR3 protein: CASSSGTGAGEQYF. In DNA, the CDR3 is TGCGCCAGCAGCTCCGGGACAGGGGCTGGTGAGCAGTACTTC.

This clone was observed a single time. J is TRBJ1-1 and V is TRBV7-2; a possible D gene is TRBD1 (6 bases). The CDR3 extends over 16 amino acids. Deletions cut 1 base from V and 1 base from J, with 13 bases between. Germline V gives CDR1 SGHTA, CDR2 FQGNSA. Written as DNA, the CDR3 is TGTGCCAGCAGCTTAGGGACAGTAGTTACGAACACTGAAGCTTTCTTT. Residues: CASSLGTVVTNTEAFF.

This chain connects TRBV9 to TRBJ1-2; D is unclear. Germline CDR1 and CDR2: SGDLS and YYNGEE. V lost 0 bases and J 6 bases, leaving 12 bases between the germline ends. The CDR3 has 14 amino acids. CDR3: CASSVGSLTHGYTF. The CDR3 nucleotides are TGTGCCAGCAGCGTAGGGTCTCTAACTCATGGCTACACCTTC.

The chain uses TRBV7-2 and TRBJ1-6, with D uncertain. V lost 7 bases, J lost 6 bases, and 10 bases lay in between. This CDR3 comprises 13 residues. From germline, CDR1 is SGHTA and CDR2 FQGNSA. For the CDR3, the DNA is TGTGCCAGCACCAACGGAGCTAATTCACCCCTCCACTTT. Encoded protein: CASTNGANSPLHF.

The chain couples TRBV6-5 to TRBJ2-7; 7 positions agree with TRBD1. Germline V gene lookup returns CDR1 MNHEY and CDR2 SVGAGI. CDR3 size: 14 residues. V lost 3 bases, J lost 2 bases, and 4 bases stayed unmatched. The CDR3: CASSYGTAAYEQYF. As DNA, the CDR3 is TGTGCCAGCAGTTATGGGACAGCAGCCTACGAGCAGTACTTC.

This clone was seen only a few times. Different DNA sequences within this sample yield the same CDR3. V gene TRBV30 combines with J gene TRBJ2-5; D gene uncertain. The V gene lost 0 bases and the J gene lost 4 bases, with 3 bases spanning the gap. The CDR3 totals 11 residues. Germline CDR1 and CDR2: GTSNPN and SVGIG (reference sequence). The CDR3 reads CAWSVLETQYF. Written as DNA, the CDR3 is TGTGCCTGGAGTGTACTAGAGACCCAGTACTTC.

The DNA of the CDR3 is TGTGCCAGCAGCCACGGTCGGGGGCAGGGGAACATTCAGTACTTC. Protein product: CASSHGRGQGNIQYF. This chain uses TRBV6-5 with TRBJ2-4, with D perhaps being TRBD1 or TRBD2 (6 bases each). Trimming left V 6 bases short and J 7 bases short, with 19 bases between. Germline V gene sequence: CDR1 MNHEY, CDR2 SVGAGI. The CDR3 loop spans 15 amino acids.

The chain recombines TRBV18 with TRBJ2-5, with D maybe TRBD2 (5 bases). CDR1 is KGHSH, CDR2 LQKENI, per germline. The CDR3 spans 14 residues. V lost 5 bases and J lost 0, with 10 bases in between. CDR3 residues: CASSLERYQETQYF. The CDR3 DNA reads as TGTGCCAGCTCATTGGAGCGGTACCAAGAGACCCAGTACTTC.

The rearrangement uses TRBV25-1 and TRBJ2-7; weak D call: TRBD2 (5 bases). The CDR3 loop spans 14 amino acids. Trimming shortened V by 2 bases and J by 5 bases, and 13 bases separated the two germline ends. CDR1 and CDR2 (germline): MGHDK, SYGVNS. DNA of the CDR3: TGTGCCAGCAGTGAACGAGGAGGACCCAACGAGCAGTACTTC. The encoded protein is CASSERGGPNEQYF.

The chain carries TRBV19 and TRBJ2-2; D might be TRBD1 (6 bases). Trimming stripped 8 bases from V and 1 base from J, with 14 bases between. The CDR3 length is 15 residues. CDR1 is LNHDA and CDR2 is SQIVND in the germline V gene (reference sequence). CDR3 DNA sequence: TGTGCCAGTCGAGTTGTGACAGGGAACACCGGGGAGCTGTTTTTT. It yields the protein CASRVVTGNTGELFF.

This clone was picked up a small number of times. This chain uses TRBV18 with TRBJ1-4, with D uncertain. Germline V CDR1 and CDR2: KGHSH, LQKENI. With 3 bases removed from V and 4 bases from J, the gap between germline ends came to 6 bases. The CDR3 totals 13 residues. The CDR3 DNA follows: TGTGCCAGCTCACCGGGCCTTAATGAAAAACTGTTTTTT. The encoded protein is CASSPGLNEKLFF.

The rearrangement links TRBV30 to TRBJ2-1, with D possibly TRBD2 on 7 matching bases. The CDR3 runs to 15 residues. Germline V gene sequence: CDR1 GTSNPN, CDR2 SVGIG (reference sequence). V shed 2 bases and J shed 1 base, with 12 bases lying between them. The DNA for the CDR3 is TGTGCCTGGAGTCGGGGGGCCGCGTCCTACAATGAGCAGTTCTTC. It encodes CAWSRGAASYNEQFF.

The chain links TRBV7-9 to TRBJ2-1; 11 positions match TRBD1. The CDR3 has 15 residues. Germline values: CDR1 SEHNR, CDR2 FQNEAQ (reference sequence). After removal of 5 bases from V and 8 bases from J, the junction contained 8 bases not matched to a gene. In DNA form, the CDR3 reads TGTGCCAGCAGCGCTCGGGACAGGGGGTTTTATGAGCAGTTCTTC. Encoded protein: CASSARDRGFYEQFF.

This clone has just a few counts. The V call is TRBV29-1, the J call TRBJ1-5, with 10 bases that match TRBD1. V was pared by 8 bases and J by 8 bases, with 12 bases of the junction left unmatched. Per the germline V gene, CDR1 is SQVTM and CDR2 is ANQGSEA. This CDR3 comprises 14 residues. The CDR3 DNA is TGCAGCTACCAAACGGGGACAGGGGAAGAGCCCCAGCATTTT. It is translated as CSYQTGTGEEPQHF.

CDR3 loop: CASRSRNQPQHF. In DNA form, the CDR3 reads TGTGCCAGCAGATCTCGGAATCAGCCCCAGCATTTT. The chain has TRBV27 and TRBJ1-5; D not resolved. The CDR3 is 12 residues long. CDR1 MNHEY and CDR2 SMNVEV come from the germline V gene (reference sequence). The germline V and J ends were trimmed by 6 bases and 4 bases, with 7 bases remaining between them.

The CDR3 DNA follows: TGTGCCTGGAGTGTGGGGGGCAGTTCTCAGCCCCAGCATTTT. This gives the protein CAWSVGGSSQPQHF. The genes are TRBV30 and TRBJ1-5; possible D gene TRBD1, 6 bases. Germline loops: CDR1 GTSNPN, CDR2 SVGIG (reference sequence). The CDR3 totals 14 residues. V was cut by 0 bases and J by 6 bases, with 12 bases left in between.

This clone turned up a few times. The genes are TRBV6-6 and TRBJ2-7, with 7 nucleotides matching TRBD1. Germline V gene lookup returns CDR1 MNHNY and CDR2 SVGAGI (reference sequence). With 6 bases clipped from V and 6 bases from J, the junction kept 14 bases outside the gene matches. The CDR3 has 15 residues. This chain's CDR3 is CASRLTGTADSEQYF. CDR3 DNA sequence: TGTGCCAGCAGACTTACCGGGACAGCGGATTCCGAGCAGTACTTC.

This chain joins TRBV7-9 and TRBJ1-1, with D unclear. V was clipped by 2 bases and J by 1 base, with 2 bases between them. The CDR3 runs 12 residues. Germline V gene lookup returns CDR1 SEHNR and CDR2 FQNEAQ (reference sequence). CDR3 DNA: TGTGCCAGCAGCTTAACGAACACTGAAGCTTTCTTT. Protein sequence: CASSLTNTEAFF.

V is TRBV6-5 and J is TRBJ2-7, with D possibly being TRBD1 (6 bases). This CDR3 is built from 15 residues. V was pared by 0 bases and J by 3 bases, with 12 bases between. Germline CDR1 is MNHEY and CDR2 is SVGAGI. For the CDR3, the DNA is TGTGCCAGCAGTTACTCGAGGGACATACACTACGAGCAGTACTTC. Residues: CASSYSRDIHYEQYF.

The chain uses TRBV20-1 and TRBJ1-2; D possibly corresponds to TRBD1 (5 bases). Germline values: CDR1 DFQATT, CDR2 SNEGSKA (reference sequence). V was clipped by 6 bases and J by 10 bases, with 15 bases between them. This CDR3 contains 11 residues. The CDR3 DNA sequence: TGCAGTGCGGTAAACAGGTCGAACTACACCTTC. It yields the protein CSAVNRSNYTF.

The V call is TRBV5-4, the J call TRBJ1-1; TRBD1 matches at 8 bases. Germline lookup yields CDR1 SGHNT and CDR2 YYREEE (reference sequence). The V and J ends lost 4 bases and 6 bases, in that order; junction bases with no gene match: 8. CDR3 length: 14 amino acids. The CDR3 protein is CASSVPGQAAEAFF. Written as DNA, the CDR3 is TGTGCCAGCAGCGTACCGGGACAGGCCGCTGAAGCTTTCTTT.

The chain carries TRBV30 and TRBJ2-2, with D maybe TRBD2 (6 bases). V shed 1 base and J shed 8 bases, with 8 bases lying between them. Germline values: CDR1 GTSNPN, CDR2 SVGIG (reference sequence). The CDR3 consists of 12 residues. The CDR3 DNA follows: TGTGCCTGGAGTGCCGGAGGGGGGGAGCTGTTTTTT. Amino acid sequence: CAWSAGGGELFF.